The 5 T cell receptor beta chains presented below share a single source sample, sequenced in a study of radiotherapy plus CTLA-4 blockade in lung cancer. Assay: immunoSEQ multiplex PCR; the TCRdb copy retains only in-frame clones and omits some. The profile shows about 73,000 clones, around 90% of them singletons. The sequenced sample was peripheral blood, obtained from a patient treated with radiotherapy plus ipilimumab. The receptors here all came from a human donor with non-small cell lung cancer that progressed on radiotherapy plus ipilimumab.

This clone is a singleton in its sample. V and J are TRBV18 and TRBJ1-1; 9 bases map to TRBD1. Germline V gene sequence: CDR1 KGHSH, CDR2 LQKENI. The CDR3 length is 14 residues. Trimming took 6 bases from V and 4 from J; bases not matched to a gene: 6. DNA for the CDR3: TGTGCCAGCTCTCCTGGGGGACAGGGCACTGAAGCTTTCTTT. Translating it yields CASSPGGQGTEAFF.

The rearrangement links TRBV5-1 to TRBJ2-1; D is uncertain. This CDR3 comprises 12 residues. The germline gives CDR1 SGHRS, CDR2 YFSETQ. V lost 0 bases, J lost 11 bases, and 9 bases lay in between. In DNA, the CDR3 is TGCGCCAGCAGCTTGGCCGGTGGCAAGCAGTTCTTC. As protein: CASSLAGGKQFF.

The V gene is TRBV28, the J gene TRBJ1-2; D uncertain. This CDR3 contains 15 residues. The germline V gene encodes CDR1 MDHEN and CDR2 SYDVKM. Trimming cost V 6 bases and J 5 bases, with 19 bases left between them. The CDR3 loop is CASSQTPSLSYGYTF. The CDR3 DNA reads as TGTGCCAGCAGCCAAACCCCGAGCCTGTCTTATGGCTACACCTTC.

The chain couples TRBV6-6 to TRBJ1-4; D ambiguous. In germline, CDR1 is MNHNY, CDR2 SVGAGI (reference sequence). V lost 6 bases and J lost 7, with 12 bases in between. The CDR3 extends over 13 amino acids. CDR3 bases: TGTGCCAGCAGGGCGGGGTTCGGTGAAAAACTGTTTTTT. This encodes CASRAGFGEKLFF.

The J gene is TRBJ2-2, the V gene TRBV5-1; the match to TRBD2 covers 14 bases. V shed 4 bases, J shed 4 bases, and the junction held 6 bases outside the gene matches. CDR3 length equals 17 residues. The germline V gene has CDR1 SGHRS and CDR2 YFSETQ. The CDR3 nucleotides are TGCGCCAGCAGCAAGGGACTAGCGGGAGTAGGCACCGGGGAGCTGTTTTTT. Its protein is CASSKGLAGVGTGELFF.